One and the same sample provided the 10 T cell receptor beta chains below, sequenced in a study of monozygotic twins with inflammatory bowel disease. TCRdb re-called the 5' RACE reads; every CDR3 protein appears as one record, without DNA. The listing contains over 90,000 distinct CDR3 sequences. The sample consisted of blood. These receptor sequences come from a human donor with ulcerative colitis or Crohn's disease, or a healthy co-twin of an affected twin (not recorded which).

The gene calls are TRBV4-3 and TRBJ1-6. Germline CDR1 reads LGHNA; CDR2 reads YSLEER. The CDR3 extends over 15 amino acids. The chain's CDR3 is CASSQDWGYNSPLHF.

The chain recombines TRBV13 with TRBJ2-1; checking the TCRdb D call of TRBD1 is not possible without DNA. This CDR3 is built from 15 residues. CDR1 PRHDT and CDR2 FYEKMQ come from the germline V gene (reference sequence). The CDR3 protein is CASSTRDRFYNEQFF.

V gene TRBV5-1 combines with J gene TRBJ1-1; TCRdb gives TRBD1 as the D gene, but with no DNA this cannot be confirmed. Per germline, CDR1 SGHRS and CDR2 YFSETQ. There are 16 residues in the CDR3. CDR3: CASSSGQTGGFTEAFF.

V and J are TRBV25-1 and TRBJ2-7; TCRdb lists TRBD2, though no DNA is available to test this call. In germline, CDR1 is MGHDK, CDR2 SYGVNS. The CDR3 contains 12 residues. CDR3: CASSVLGFEQYF.

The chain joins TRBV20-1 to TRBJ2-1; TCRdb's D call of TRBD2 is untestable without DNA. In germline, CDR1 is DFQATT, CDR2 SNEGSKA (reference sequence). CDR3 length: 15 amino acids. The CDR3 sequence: CSASPPGLANNEQFF.

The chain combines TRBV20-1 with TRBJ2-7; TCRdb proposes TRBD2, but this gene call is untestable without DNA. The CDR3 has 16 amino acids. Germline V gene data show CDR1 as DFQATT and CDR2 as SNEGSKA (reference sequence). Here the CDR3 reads CSASSVAGGLMYEQYF.

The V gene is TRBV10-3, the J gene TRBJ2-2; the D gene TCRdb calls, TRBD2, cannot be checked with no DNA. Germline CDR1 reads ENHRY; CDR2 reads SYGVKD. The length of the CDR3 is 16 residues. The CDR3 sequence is CAISELASGYTGELFF.

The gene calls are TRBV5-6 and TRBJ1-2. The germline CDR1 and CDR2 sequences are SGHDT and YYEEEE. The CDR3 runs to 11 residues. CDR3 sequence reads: CASSFLHGYTF.

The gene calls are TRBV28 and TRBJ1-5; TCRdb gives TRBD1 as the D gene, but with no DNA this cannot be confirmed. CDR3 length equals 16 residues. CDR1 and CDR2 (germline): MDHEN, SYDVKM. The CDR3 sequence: CASSLPPTGSNQPQHF.

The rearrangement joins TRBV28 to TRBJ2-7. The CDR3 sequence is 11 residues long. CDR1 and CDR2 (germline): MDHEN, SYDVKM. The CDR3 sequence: CASSPNAEQYF.